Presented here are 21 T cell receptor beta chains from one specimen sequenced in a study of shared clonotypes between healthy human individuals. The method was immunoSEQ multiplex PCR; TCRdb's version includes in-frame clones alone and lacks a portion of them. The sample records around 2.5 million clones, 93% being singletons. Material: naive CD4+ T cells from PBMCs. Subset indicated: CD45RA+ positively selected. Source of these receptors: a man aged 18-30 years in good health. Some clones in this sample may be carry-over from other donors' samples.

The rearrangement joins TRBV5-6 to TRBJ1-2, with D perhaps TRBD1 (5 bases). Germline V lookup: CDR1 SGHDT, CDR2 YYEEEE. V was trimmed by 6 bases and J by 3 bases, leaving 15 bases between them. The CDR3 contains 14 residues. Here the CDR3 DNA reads TGTGCCAGCACCGGGCGGGGCGGATACTATGGCTACACCTTC. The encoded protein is CASTGRGGYYGYTF.

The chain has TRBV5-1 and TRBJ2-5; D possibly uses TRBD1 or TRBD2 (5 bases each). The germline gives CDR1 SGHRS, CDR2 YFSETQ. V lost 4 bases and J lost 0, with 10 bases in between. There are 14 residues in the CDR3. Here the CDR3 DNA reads TGCGCCAGCAGCGAGGGACGGAACCAAGAGACCCAGTACTTC. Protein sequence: CASSEGRNQETQYF.

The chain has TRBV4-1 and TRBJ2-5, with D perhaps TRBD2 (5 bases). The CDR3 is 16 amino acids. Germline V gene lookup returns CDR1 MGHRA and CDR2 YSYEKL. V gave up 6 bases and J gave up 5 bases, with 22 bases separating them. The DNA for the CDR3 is TGCGCCAGCAGGGCGGGCGATGTGGCCGTTGGGGAGACCCAGTACTTC. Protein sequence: CASRAGDVAVGETQYF.

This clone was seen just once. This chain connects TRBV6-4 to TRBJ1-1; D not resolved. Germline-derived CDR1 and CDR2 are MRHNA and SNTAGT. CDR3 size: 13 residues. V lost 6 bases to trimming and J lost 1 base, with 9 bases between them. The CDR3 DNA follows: TGTGCCAGCAGCTACACCGGGAACACTGAAGCTTTCTTT. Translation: CASSYTGNTEAFF.

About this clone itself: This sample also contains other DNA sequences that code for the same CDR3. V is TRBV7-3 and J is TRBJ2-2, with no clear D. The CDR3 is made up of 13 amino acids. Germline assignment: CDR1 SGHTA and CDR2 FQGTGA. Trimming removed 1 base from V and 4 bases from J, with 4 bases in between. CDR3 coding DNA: TGTGCCAGCAGCTTAAGACGCACCGGGGAGCTGTTTTTT. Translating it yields CASSLRRTGELFF.

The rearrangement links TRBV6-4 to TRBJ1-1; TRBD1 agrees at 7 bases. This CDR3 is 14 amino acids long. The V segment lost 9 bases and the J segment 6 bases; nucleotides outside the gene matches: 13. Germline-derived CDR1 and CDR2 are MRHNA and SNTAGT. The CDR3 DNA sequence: TGTGCCAGTGGATTGGAGACAGGGAGGGCTGAAGCTTTCTTT. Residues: CASGLETGRAEAFF.

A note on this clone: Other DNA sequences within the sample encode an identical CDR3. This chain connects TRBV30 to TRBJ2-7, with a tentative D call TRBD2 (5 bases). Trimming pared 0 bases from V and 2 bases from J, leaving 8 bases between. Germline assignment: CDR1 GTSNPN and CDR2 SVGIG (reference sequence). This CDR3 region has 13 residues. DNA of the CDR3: TGTGCCTGGAGTGTAAGCGGAACCTACGAGCAGTACTTC. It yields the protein CAWSVSGTYEQYF. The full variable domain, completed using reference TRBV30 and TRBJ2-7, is SQTIHQWPATLVQPVGSPLSLECTVEGTSNPNLYWYRQAAGRGLQLLFYSVGIGQISSEVPQNLSASRPQDRQFILSSKKLLLSDSGFYLCAWSVSGTYEQYFGPGTRLTVT.

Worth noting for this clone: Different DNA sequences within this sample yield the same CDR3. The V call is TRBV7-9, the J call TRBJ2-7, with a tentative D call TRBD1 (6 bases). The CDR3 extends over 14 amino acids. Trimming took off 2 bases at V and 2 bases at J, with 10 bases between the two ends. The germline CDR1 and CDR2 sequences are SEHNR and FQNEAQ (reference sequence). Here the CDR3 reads CASSLQQGTYEQYF. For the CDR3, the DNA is TGTGCCAGCAGCTTACAACAGGGAACCTACGAGCAGTACTTC.

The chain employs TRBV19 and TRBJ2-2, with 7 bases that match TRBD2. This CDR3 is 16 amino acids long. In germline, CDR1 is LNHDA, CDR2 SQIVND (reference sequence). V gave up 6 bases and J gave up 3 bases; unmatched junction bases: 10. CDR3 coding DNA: TGTGCCAGTAGCCCCCTTTGGGGGAGGGACACCGGGGAGCTGTTTTTT. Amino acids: CASSPLWGRDTGELFF.

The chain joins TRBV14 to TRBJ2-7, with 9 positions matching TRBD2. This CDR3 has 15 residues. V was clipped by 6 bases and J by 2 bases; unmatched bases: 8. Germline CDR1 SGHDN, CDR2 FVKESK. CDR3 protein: CASSRSGSGPYEQYF. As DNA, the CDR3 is TGTGCCAGCAGTCGTAGCGGGAGTGGTCCCTACGAGCAGTACTTC.

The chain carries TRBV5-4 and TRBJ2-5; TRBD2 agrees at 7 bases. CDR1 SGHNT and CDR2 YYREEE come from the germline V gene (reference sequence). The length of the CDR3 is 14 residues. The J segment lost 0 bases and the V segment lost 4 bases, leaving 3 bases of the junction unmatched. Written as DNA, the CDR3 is TGTGCCAGCAGCCCCACTAGCGACCAAGAGACCCAGTACTTC. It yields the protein CASSPTSDQETQYF.

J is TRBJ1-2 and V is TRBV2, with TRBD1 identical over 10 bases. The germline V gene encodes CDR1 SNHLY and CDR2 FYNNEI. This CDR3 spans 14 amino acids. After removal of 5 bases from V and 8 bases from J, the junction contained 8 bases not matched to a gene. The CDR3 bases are TGTGCCAGCAGTTTATCGACAGGGGGCGGAGGCTACACCTTC. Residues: CASSLSTGGGGYTF.

CDR3 residues: CASSVDPRWDTEAFF. The CDR3 DNA sequence: TGTGCCAGCAGTGTCGACCCCCGCTGGGACACTGAAGCTTTCTTT. The chain couples TRBV6-1 to TRBJ1-1, with no clear D. CDR1 MNHNS and CDR2 SASEGT come from the germline V gene. V was clipped by 4 bases and J by 3 bases, with 15 bases between them. The CDR3 totals 15 residues.

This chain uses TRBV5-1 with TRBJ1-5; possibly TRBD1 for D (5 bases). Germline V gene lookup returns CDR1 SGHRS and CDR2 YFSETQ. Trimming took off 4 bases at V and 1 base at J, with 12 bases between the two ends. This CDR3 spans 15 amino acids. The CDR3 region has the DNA TGCGCCAGCAGCCAAGGGACGGGGAGCAATCAGCCCCAGCATTTT. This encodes CASSQGTGSNQPQHF.

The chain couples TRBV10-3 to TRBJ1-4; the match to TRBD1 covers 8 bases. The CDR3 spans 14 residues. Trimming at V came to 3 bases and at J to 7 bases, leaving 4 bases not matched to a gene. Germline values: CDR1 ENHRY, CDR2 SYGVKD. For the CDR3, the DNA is TGTGCCATCAGTGACAGGGGGCCGCGTGAAAAACTGTTTTTT. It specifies CAISDRGPREKLFF.

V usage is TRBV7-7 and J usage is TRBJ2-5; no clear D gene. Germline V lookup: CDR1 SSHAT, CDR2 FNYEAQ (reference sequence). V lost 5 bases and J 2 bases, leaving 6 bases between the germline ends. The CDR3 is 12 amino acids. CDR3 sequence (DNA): TGTGCCAGCAGCGTGAATCAAGAGACCCAGTACTTC. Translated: CASSVNQETQYF.

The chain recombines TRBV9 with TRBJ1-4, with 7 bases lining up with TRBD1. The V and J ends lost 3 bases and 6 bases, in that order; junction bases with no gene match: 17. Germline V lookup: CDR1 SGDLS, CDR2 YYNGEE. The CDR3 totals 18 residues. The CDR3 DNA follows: TGTGCCAGCAGCGCTTCAACTAAGACGAAGGGGGCGGATGAAAAACTGTTTTTT. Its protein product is CASSASTKTKGADEKLFF.

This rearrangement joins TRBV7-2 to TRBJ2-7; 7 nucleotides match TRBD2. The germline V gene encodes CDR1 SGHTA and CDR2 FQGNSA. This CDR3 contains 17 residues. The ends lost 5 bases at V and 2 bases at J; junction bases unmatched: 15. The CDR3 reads CASSQRRSSGPAYEQYF. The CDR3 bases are TGTGCCAGCAGCCAACGGAGGTCTAGCGGCCCGGCCTACGAGCAGTACTTC. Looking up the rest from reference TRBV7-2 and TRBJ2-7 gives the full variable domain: GAGVSQSPSNKVTEKGKDVELRCDPISGHTALYWYRQSLGQGLEFLIYFQGNSAPDKSGLPSDRFSAERTGGSVSTLTIQRTQQEDSAVYLCASSQRRSSGPAYEQYFGPGTRLTVT.

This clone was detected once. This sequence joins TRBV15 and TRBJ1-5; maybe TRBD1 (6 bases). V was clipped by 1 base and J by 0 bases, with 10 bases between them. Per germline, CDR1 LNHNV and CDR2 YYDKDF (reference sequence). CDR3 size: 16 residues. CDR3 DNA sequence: TGTGCCACCAGCAGAGGGGGGCAGGGTAGCAATCAGCCCCAGCATTTT. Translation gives CATSRGGQGSNQPQHF.

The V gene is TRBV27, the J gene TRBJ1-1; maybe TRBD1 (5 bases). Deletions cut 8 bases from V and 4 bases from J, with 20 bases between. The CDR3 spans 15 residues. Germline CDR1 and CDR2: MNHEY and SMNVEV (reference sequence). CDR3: CASRPGIGSRTEAFF. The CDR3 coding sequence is TGTGCCAGCCGACCAGGGATAGGGTCCCGCACTGAAGCTTTCTTT.

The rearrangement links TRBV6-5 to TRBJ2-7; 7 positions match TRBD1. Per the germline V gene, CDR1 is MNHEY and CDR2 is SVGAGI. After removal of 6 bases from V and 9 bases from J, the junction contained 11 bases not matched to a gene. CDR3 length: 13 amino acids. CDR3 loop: CASSPRDSRGQYF. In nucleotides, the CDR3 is TGTGCCAGCAGCCCCCGGGACAGCCGAGGGCAGTACTTC.